This TCR beta chain was captured by sequencing in a study of shared clonotypes between healthy human individuals. CD45RO-negative, CCR7-selected cells formed the naive CD8 fraction, which excluded terminally differentiated effector memory CD45RA+ cells. The CDR3 totals 16 residues. V trimming: 0 bases; J trimming: 1 base; junction bases outside the gene matches: 2. Germline CDR1 LNHNV, CDR2 YYDKDF (reference sequence). Clones were read by immunoSEQ multiplex PCR, and TCRdb kept only the in-frame ones, dropping some. The data contain roughly 650,000 clones, 95% to 96% of them singletons. The sample holds one count of this clone.

This chain joins TRBV15 and TRBJ1-1; 10 bases match TRBD1. The sequencing input was naive CD8+ T cells sorted from blood. This clonotype was obtained from a woman aged 30 to 39 in good health. CDR3 amino acids: CATSRERDRGNTEAFF. CDR3 nucleotides: TGTGCCACCAGCAGAGAACGGGACAGGGGGAACACTGAAGCTTTCTTT.